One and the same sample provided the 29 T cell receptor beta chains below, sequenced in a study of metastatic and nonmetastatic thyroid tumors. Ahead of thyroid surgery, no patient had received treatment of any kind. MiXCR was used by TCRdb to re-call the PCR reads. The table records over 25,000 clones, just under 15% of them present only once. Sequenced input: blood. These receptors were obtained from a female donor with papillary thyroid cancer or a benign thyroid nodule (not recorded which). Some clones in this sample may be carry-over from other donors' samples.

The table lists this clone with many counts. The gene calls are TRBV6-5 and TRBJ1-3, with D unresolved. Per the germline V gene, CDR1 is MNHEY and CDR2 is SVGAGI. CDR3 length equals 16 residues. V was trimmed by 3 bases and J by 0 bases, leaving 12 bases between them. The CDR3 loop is CASSYLKVTSGNTIYF. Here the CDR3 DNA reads TGTGCCAGCAGTTATCTGAAGGTAACCTCTGGAAACACCATATATTTT.

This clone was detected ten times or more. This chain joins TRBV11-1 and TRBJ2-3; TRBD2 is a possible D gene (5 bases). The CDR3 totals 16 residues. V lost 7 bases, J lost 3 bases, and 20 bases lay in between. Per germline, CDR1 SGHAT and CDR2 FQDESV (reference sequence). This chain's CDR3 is CASTAMLGRRTDTQYF. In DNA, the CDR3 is TGTGCCAGCACAGCTATGTTGGGGAGAAGGACAGATACGCAGTATTTT.

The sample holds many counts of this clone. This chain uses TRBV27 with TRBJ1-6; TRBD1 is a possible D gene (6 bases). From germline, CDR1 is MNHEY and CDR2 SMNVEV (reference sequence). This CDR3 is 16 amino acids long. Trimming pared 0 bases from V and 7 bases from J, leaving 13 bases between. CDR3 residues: CASSLSRGGGNSPLHF. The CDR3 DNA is TGTGCCAGCAGTTTATCGAGAGGGGGGGGGAATTCACCCCTCCACTTT.

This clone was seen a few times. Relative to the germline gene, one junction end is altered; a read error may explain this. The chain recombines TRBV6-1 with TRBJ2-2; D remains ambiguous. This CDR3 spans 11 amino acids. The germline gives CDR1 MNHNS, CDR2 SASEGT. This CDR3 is CSSSTSGELFF. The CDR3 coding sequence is TGTTCCAGCAGTACGTCCGGGGAGCTGTTTTTT.

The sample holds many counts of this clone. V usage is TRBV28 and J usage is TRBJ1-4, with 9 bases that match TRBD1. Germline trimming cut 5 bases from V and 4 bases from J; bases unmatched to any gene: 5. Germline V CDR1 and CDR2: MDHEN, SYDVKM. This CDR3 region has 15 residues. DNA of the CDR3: TGTGCCAGCAGTCCTCCGGGACAGGGTAATGAAAAACTGTTTTTT. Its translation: CASSPPGQGNEKLFF.

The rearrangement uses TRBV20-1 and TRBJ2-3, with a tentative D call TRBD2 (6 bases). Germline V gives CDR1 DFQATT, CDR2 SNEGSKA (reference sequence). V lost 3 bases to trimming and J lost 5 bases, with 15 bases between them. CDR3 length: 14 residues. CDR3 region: CSASSSVRGDTQYF. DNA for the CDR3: TGCAGTGCTAGTTCTAGCGTGAGGGGAGATACGCAGTATTTT.

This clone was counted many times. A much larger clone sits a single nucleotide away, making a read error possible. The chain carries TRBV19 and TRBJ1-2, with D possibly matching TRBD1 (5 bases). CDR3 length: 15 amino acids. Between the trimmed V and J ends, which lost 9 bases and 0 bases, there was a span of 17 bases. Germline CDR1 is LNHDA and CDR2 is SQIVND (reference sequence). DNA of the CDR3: TGTGCCAGCCATAGGACCGGGGCTACTAACTATGGCTACACCTTC. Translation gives CASHRTGATNYGYTF.

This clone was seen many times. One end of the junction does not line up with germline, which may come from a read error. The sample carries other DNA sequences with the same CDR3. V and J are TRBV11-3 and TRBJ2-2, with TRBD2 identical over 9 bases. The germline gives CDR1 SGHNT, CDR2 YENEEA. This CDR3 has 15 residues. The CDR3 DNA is TGTGCCAGCAGCTTACTTAGCGGGGGCACCGGGGAGCTGTTTTTC. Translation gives CASSLLSGGTGELFF.

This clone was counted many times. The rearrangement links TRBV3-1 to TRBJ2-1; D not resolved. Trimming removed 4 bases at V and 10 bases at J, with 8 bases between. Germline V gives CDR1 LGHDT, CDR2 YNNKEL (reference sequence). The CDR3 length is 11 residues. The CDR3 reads CASSLLDEQFF. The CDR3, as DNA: TGTGCCAGCAGCCTTCTAGACGAGCAGTTCTTC.

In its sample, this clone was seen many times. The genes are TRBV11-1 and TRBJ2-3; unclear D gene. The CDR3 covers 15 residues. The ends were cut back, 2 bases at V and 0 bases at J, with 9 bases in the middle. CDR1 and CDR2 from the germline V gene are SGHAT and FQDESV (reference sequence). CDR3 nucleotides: TGTGCCAGCAGCTTACCTCGTACAAGCACAGATACGCAGTATTTT. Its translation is CASSLPRTSTDTQYF.

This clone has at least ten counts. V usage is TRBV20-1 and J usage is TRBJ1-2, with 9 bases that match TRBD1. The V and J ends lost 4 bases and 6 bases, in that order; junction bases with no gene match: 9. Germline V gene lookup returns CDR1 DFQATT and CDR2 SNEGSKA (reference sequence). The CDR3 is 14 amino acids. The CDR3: CSATKTGGSHGYTF. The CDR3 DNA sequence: TGCAGTGCTACAAAGACAGGGGGTTCGCATGGCTACACCTTC.

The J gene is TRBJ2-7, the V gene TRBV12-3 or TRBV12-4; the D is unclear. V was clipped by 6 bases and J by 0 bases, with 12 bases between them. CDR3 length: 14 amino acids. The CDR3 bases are TGTGCCAGCAGGTTGACGGCGAGCTCCTACGAGCAGTACTTC. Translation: CASRLTASSYEQYF.

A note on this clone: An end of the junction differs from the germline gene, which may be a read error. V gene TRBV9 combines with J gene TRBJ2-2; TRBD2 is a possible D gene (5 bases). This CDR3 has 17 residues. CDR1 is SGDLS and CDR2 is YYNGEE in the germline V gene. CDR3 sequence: CASSERESRERTGEQFF. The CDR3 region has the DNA TGTGCCAGCAGCGAGAGGGAGTCAAGGGAGAGAACCGGGGAGCAGTTTTTT.

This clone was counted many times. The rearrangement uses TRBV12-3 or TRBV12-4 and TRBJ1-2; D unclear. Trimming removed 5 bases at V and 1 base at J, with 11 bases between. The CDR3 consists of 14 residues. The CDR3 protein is CASSLTTSNYGYTF. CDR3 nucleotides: TGTGCCAGCAGTCTGACTACAAGTAACTATGGCTACACCTTC.

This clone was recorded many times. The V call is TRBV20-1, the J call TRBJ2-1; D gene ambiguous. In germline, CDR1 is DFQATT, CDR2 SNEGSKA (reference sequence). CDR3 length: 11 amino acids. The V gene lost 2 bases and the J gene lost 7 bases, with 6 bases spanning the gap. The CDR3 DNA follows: TGCAGTGCTAGATCCAGAAATGAGCAGTTCTTC. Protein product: CSARSRNEQFF.

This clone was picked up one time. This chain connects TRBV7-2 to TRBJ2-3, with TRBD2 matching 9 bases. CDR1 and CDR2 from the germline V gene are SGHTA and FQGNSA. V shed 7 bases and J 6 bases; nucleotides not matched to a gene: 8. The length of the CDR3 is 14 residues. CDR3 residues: CASNRLAEGDTQYF. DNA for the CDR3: TGTGCCAGCAACAGACTAGCGGAGGGGGATACGCAGTATTTT.

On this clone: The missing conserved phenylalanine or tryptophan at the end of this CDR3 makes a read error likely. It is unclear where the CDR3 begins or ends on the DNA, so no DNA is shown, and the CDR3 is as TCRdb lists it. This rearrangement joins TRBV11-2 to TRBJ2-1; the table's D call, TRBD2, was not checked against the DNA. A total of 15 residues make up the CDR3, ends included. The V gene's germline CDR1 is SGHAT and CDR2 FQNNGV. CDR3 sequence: CAISKVAGDAYEKCI.

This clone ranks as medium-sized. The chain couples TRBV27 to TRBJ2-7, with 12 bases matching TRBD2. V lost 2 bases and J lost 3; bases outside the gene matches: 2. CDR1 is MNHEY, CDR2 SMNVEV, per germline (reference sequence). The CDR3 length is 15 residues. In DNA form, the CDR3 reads TGTGCCAGCAGTTTAGGACTAGCGGGAAACTACGAGCAGTACTTC. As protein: CASSLGLAGNYEQYF.

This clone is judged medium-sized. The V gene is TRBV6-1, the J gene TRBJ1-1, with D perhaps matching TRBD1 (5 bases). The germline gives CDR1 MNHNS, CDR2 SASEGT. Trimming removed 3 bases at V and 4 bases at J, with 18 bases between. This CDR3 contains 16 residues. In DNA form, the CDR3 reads TGTGCCAGCAGTGACCTTAGGCTGGGGGGAGCCACTGAAGCTTTCTTT. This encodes CASSDLRLGGATEAFF.

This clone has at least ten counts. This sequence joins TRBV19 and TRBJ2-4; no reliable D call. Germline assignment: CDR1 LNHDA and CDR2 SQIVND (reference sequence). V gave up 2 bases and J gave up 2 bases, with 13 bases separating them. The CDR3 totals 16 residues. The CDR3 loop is CASSITASVTKNIQYF. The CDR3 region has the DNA TGTGCCAGTAGTATAACAGCATCCGTAACCAAAAACATTCAGTACTTC. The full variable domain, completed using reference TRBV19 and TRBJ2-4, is DGGITQSPKYLFRKEGQNVTLSCEQNLNHDAMYWYRQDPGQGLRLIYYSQIVNDFQKGDIAEGYSVSREKKESFPLTVTSAQKNPTAFYLCASSITASVTKNIQYFGAGTRLSVL.

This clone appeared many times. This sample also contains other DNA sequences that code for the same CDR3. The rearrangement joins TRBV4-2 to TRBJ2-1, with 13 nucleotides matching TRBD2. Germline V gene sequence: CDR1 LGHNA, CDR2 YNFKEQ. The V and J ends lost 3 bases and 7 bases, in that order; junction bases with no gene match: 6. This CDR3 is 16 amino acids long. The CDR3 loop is CASSHQLAGGRNEQFF. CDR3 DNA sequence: TGTGCCAGCAGCCATCAACTAGCGGGAGGGAGGAATGAGCAGTTCTTC.

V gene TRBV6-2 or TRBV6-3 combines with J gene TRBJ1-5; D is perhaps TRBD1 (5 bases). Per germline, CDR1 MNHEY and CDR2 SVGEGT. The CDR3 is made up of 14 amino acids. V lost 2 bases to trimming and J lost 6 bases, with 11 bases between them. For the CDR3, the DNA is TGTGCCAGCAGTTACACAGGAGCACGTCAGCCCCAGCATTTT. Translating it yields CASSYTGARQPQHF.

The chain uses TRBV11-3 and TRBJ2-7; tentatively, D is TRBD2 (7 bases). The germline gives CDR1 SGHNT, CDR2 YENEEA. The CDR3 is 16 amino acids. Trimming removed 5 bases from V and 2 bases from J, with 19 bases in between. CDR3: CASSNSGGASPYEQYF. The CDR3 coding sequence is TGTGCCAGCAGCAATAGTGGGGGGGCCAGCCCCTACGAGCAGTACTTC.

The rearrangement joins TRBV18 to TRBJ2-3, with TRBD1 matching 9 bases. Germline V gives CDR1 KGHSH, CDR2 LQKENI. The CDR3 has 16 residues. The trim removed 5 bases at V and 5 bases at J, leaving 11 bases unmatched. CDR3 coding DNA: TGTGCCAGCTCAACGGGGACAGGGTCCGTCGAAGATACGCAGTATTTT. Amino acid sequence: CASSTGTGSVEDTQYF.

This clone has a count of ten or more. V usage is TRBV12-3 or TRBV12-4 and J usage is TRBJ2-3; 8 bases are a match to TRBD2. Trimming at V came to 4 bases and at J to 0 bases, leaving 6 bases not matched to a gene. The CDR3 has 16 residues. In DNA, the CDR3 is TGTGCCAGCAGTTATTTGGCTAGCGGGAGCACAGATACGCAGTATTTT. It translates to CASSYLASGSTDTQYF.

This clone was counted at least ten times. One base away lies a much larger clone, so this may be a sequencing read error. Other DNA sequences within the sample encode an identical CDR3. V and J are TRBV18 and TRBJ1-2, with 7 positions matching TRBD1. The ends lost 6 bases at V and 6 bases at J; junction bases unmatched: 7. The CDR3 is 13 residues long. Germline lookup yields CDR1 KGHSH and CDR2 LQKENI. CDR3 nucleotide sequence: TGTGCCAGCTCCGCCGAGACAGGGCATGGCTACACCTTC. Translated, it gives CASSAETGHGYTF.

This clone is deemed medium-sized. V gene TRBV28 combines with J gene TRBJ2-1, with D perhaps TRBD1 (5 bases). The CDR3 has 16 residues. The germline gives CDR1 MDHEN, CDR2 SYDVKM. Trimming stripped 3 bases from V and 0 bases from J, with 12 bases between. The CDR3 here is CASSFNQGSSYNEQFF. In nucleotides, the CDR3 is TGTGCCAGCAGTTTTAACCAGGGTAGCTCCTACAATGAGCAGTTCTTC. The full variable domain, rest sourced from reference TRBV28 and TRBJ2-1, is DVKVTQSSRYLVKRTGEKVFLECVQDMDHENMFWYRQDPGLGLRLIYFSYDVKMKEKGDIPEGYSVSREKKERFSLILESASTNQTSMYLCASSFNQGSSYNEQFFGPGTRLTVL.

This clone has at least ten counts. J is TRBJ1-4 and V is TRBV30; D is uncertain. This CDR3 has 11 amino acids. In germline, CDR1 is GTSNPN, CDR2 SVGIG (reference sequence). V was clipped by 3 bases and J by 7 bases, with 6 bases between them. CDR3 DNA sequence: TGTGCCTGGAGGTCAGGTGAAAAACTGTTTTTT. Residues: CAWRSGEKLFF.

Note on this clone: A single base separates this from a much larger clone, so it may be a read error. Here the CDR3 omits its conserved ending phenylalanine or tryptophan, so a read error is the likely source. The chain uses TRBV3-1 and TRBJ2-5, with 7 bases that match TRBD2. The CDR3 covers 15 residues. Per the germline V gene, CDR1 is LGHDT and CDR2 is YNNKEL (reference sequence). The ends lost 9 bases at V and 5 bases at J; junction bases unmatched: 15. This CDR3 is CASSHRAGAKETQYL. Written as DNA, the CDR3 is TGTGCCAGTTCGCACCGGGCGGGAGCAAAGGAGACCCAGTACCTC.